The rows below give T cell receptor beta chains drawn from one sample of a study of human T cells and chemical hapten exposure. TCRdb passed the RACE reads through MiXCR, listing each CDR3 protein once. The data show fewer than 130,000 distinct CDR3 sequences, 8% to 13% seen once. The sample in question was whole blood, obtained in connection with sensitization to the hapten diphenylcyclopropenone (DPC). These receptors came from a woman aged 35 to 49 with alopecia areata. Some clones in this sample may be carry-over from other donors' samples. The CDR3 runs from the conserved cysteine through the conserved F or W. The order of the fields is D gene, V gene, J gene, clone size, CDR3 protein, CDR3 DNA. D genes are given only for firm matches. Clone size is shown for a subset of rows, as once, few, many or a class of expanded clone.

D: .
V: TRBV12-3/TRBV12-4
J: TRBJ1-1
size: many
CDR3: CASSLSGIEAFF
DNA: TGTGCCAGCAGTTTATCGGGGATTGAAGCTTTCTTT

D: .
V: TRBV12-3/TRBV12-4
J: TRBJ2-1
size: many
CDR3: CASSFRGTGTSNEQFF
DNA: TGTGCCAGCAGTTTTAGGGGAACCGGGACCTCCAATGAGCAGTTCTTC

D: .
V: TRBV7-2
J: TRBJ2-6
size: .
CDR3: CASSLAPAGFGANVLTF
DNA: TGTGCCAGCAGCTTAGCCCCGGCAGGGTTTGGGGCCAACGTCCTGACTTTC

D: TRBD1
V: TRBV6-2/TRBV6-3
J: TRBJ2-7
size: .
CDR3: CASSGGTGRRNEQYF
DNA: TGTGCCAGCAGTGGCGGGACAGGGCGGAGAAACGAGCAGTACTTC

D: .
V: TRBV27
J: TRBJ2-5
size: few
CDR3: CASSFPAPGETQYF
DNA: TGTGCCAGCAGTTTTCCTGCCCCGGGAGAGACCCAGTACTTC

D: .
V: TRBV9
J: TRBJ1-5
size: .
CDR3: CASSEGSSSNQPQHF
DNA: TGTGCCAGCAGCGAAGGGAGCTCCAGCAATCAGCCCCAGCATTTT

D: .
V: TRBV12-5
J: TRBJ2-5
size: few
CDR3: CASGLPPGGVAQETQYF
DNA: TGTGCTAGTGGTTTGCCCCCAGGGGGGGTGGCCCAAGAGACCCAGTACTTC

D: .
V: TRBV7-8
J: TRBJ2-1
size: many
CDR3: CASSSKLSSQSSYNEQFF
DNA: TGTGCCAGCAGCTCTAAACTTTCCTCTCAGAGCTCCTACAATGAGCAGTTCTTC

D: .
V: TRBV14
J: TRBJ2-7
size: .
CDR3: CASSQGGAGLAGGEQYF
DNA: TGTGCCAGCAGCCAAGGGGGCGCGGGACTTGCCGGAGGGGAGCAGTACTTC

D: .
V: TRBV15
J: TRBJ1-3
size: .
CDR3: CATSSSGARNTIYF
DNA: TGTGCCACCAGCAGCTCAGGGGCTCGGAACACCATATATTTT

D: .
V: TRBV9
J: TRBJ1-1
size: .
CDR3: CTSSVSQNTEAFF
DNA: TGTACCAGCAGCGTCAGCCAGAACACTGAAGCTTTCTTT

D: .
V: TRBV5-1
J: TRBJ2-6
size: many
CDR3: CASSLVATSSLSGANVLTF
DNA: TGCGCCAGCAGCTTGGTGGCTACATCGTCACTCTCTGGGGCCAACGTCCTGACTTTC

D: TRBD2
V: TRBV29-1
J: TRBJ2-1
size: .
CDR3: CSAASGTYNEQFF
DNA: TGCAGCGCGGCTAGCGGGACGTACAATGAGCAGTTCTTC

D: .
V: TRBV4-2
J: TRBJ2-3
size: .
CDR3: CASSTRGAADTQYF
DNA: TGTGCCAGCAGCACCCGGGGCGCGGCAGATACGCAGTATTTT

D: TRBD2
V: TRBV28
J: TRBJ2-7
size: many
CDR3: CASTWGGSYEQYF
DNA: TGTGCCAGCACCTGGGGCGGGAGCTACGAGCAGTACTTC

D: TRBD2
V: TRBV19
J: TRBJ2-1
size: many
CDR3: CASSIDSGSSYNEQFF
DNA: TGTGCCAGTAGTATAGATAGCGGGAGCTCCTACAATGAGCAGTTCTTC

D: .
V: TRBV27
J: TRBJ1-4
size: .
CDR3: CASSRVGTSNEKLFF
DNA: TGTGCCAGCAGTCGTGTCGGTACCTCTAATGAAAAACTGTTTTTT

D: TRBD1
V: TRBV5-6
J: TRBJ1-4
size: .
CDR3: CASSLAGTGLNEKLFF
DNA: TGTGCCAGCAGCTTGGCCGGGACAGGGCTCAATGAAAAACTGTTTTTT

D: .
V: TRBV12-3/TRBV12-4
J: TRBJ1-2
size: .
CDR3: CASSLGYGGYTF
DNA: TGTGCCAGCAGTTTAGGGTACGGAGGCTACACCTTC

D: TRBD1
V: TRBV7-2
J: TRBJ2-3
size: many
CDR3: CASSLGFDRGADTQYF
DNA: TGTGCCAGCAGCTTGGGATTCGACAGGGGTGCAGATACGCAGTATTTT

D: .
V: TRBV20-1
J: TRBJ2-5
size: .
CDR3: CSARAISRETQYF
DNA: TGCAGTGCTAGAGCCATTTCGAGGGAGACCCAGTACTTC

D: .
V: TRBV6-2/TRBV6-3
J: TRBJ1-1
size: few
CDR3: CASLGGNTEAFF
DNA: TGTGCCAGCCTTGGTGGGAACACTGAAGCTTTCTTT

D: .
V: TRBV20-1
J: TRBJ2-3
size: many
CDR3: CSAPGLTSTDTQYF
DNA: TGCAGTGCTCCAGGACTGACGAGCACAGATACGCAGTATTTT

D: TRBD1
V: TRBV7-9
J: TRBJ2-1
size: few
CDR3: CASSLPGQGRSEQFF
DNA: TGTGCCAGCAGCTTACCCGGACAGGGGAGGAGTGAGCAGTTCTTC

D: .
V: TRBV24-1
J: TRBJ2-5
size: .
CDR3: CATSDSDLTVALEETQYF
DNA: TGTGCCACCAGTGATTCAGACCTTACTGTGGCGCTTGAAGAGACCCAGTACTTC

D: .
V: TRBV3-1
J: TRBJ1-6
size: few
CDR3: CASSQDGTVNSPLHF
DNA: TGTGCCAGCAGCCAAGATGGAACAGTTAATTCACCCCTCCACTTT

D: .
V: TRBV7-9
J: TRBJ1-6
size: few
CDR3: CASSPQGRDNSPLHF
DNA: TGTGCCAGCAGCCCCCAGGGGAGGGATAATTCACCCCTCCACTTT

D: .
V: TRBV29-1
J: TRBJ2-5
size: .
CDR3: CSVELPAEMETQYF
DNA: TGCAGCGTTGAACTTCCGGCGGAGATGGAGACCCAGTACTTC

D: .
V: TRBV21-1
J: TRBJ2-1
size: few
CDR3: CASSAGTGNNEQFF
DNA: TGTGCCAGCAGCGCCGGGACAGGGAACAATGAGCAGTTCTTC

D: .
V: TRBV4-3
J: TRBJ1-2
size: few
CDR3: CASSQDWGGNYGYTF
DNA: TGCGCCAGCAGCCAAGATTGGGGAGGAAACTATGGCTACACCTTC

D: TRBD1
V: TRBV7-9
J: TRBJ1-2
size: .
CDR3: CASSLDRATGGHGYTF
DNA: TGTGCCAGCAGCTTAGATCGAGCTACAGGGGGGCATGGCTACACCTTC

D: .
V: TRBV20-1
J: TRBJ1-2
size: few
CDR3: CSASGAGDRNYGYTF
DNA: TGCAGTGCTAGTGGGGCTGGGGACCGAAACTATGGCTACACCTTC

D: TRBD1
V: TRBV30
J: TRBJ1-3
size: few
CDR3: CAWSLWTGEGNTIYF
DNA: TGTGCCTGGAGTCTATGGACAGGGGAAGGAAACACCATATATTTT

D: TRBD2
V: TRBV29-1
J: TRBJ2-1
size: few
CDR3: CSVVPSGSSYNEQFF
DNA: TGCAGCGTTGTCCCTAGCGGGAGCTCCTACAATGAGCAGTTCTTC

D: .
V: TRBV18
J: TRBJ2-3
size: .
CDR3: CASSPDRTSTDTQYF
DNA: TGTGCCAGCTCACCCGACAGGACCAGCACAGATACGCAGTATTTT

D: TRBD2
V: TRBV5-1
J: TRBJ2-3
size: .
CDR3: CASSLGDYLVDTQYF
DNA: TGCGCCAGCAGCTTGGGGGACTACCTGGTGGATACGCAGTATTTT

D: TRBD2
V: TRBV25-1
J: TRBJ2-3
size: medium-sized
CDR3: CASSLGASGGKHTSTDTQYF
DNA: TGTGCCAGCAGTCTGGGAGCTAGCGGGGGGAAACACACTAGCACAGATACGCAGTATTTT

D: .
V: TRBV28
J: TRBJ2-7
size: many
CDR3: CASSPLDEQYF
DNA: TGTGCCAGCAGTCCCCTTGACGAGCAGTACTTC

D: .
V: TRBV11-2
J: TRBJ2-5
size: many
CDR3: CASRSAGSETQYF
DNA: TGTGCCAGCAGATCAGCAGGGAGTGAGACCCAGTACTTC

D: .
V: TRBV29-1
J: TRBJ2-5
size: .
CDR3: CSVRPNAMETQYF
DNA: TGCAGCGTTCGCCCTAATGCGATGGAGACCCAGTACTTC

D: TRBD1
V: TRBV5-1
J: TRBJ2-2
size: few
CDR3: CASSLIGRSGTENTGELFF
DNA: TGCGCCAGCAGCTTAATTGGGCGGTCCGGGACAGAAAACACCGGGGAGCTGTTTTTT

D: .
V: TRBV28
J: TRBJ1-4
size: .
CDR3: CASSMYKATNEKLFF
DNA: TGTGCCAGCAGTATGTACAAGGCAACTAATGAAAAACTGTTTTTT

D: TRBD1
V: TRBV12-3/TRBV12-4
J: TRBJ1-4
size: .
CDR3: CASSFDRGGKLFF
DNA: TGTGCCAGCAGTTTTGACAGGGGGGGAAAACTGTTTTTT

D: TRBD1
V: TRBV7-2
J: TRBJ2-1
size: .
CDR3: CANNPQGAYYNEQFF
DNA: TGTGCCAACAACCCCCAGGGGGCATACTACAATGAGCAGTTCTTC

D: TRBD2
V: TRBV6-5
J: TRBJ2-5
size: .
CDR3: CASSFLGLAGETTAQYF
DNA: TGTGCCAGCAGTTTCCTGGGACTAGCGGGGGAGACCACGGCCCAGTACTTC